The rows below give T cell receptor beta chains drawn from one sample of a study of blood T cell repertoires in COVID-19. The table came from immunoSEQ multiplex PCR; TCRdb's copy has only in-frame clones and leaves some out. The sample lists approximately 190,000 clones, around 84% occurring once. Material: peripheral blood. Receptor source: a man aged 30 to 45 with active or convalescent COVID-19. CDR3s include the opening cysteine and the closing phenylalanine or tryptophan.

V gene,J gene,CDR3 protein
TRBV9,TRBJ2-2,CASSVVPGGDFKTGELFF
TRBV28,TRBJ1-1,CASSPGLPVGRAFF
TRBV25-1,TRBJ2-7,CASSETTQTHEQYF
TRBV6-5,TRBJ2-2,CASSPLRTGELFF
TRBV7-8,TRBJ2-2,CASRTTGVGGELFF
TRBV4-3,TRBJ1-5,CASSQFLDRESYSNQPQHF
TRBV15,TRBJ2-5,CATNWGGTTQETQYF
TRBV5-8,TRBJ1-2,CASSFSRTLYGYTF
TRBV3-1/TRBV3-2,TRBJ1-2,CASSQDQGSGYTF
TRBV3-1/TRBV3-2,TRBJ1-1,CASSLHPGQGTEAFF
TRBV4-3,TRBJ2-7,CASSQDGRGARYEQYF
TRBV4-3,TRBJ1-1,CASSPLPRGGAEAFF
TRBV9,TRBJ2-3,CASSVEGGAGTDTQYF
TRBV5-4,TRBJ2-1,CASRQGGGYNEQFF
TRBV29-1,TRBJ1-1,CSVGSGVTEAFF
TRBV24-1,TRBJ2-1,CATSRGTLNEQFF
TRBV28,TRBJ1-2,CANGQPYGYTF
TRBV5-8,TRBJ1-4,CASSPGQGSTNEKLFF
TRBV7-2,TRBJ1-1,CASSLQSDTEAFF
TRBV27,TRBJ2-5,CASSLGTEETQYF
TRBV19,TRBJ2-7,CASSTTGAPSYEQYF
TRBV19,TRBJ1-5,CASRLRTGAIYSNQPQHF
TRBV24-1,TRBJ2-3,CATSDPRQGADMGTDTQYF
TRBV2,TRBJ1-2,CASSEQGSNYGYTF
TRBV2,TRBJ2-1,CASSVRGDYNEQFF
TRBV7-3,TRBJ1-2,CASSFGGTVPSGYTF
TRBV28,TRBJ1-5,CASSLYNGNSNQPQHF
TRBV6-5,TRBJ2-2,CASSYTSRGGTGELFF
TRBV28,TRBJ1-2,CASSVGQAPYGYTF
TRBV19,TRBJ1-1,CASSPRGFSGAFF
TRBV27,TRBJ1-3,CASSLKTGGSGNTIYF
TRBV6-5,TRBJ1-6,CASSPRDGVPEPLHF
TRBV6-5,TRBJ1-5,CASSGNRGRQPQHF
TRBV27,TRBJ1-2,CASGVEAGVYGYTF
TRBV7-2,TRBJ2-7,CASSRTDSYEQYF
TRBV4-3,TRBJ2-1,CASSQAGEGYNEQFF
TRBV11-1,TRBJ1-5,CASSQTGTGHQPQHF
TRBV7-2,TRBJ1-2,CASRPNRPGTYGYTF
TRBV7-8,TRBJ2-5,CASSLTPGLAGEETQYF
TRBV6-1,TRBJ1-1,CASSEGMNTEAFF
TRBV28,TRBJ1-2,CASSLGGQNYGYTF
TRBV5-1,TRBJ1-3,CASSVGGAGNTIYF
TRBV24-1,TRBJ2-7,CATSASSGQGPYEQYF
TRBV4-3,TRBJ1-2,CASSQVQEGSYGYTF
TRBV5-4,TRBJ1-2,CASGLRQNGYGYTF